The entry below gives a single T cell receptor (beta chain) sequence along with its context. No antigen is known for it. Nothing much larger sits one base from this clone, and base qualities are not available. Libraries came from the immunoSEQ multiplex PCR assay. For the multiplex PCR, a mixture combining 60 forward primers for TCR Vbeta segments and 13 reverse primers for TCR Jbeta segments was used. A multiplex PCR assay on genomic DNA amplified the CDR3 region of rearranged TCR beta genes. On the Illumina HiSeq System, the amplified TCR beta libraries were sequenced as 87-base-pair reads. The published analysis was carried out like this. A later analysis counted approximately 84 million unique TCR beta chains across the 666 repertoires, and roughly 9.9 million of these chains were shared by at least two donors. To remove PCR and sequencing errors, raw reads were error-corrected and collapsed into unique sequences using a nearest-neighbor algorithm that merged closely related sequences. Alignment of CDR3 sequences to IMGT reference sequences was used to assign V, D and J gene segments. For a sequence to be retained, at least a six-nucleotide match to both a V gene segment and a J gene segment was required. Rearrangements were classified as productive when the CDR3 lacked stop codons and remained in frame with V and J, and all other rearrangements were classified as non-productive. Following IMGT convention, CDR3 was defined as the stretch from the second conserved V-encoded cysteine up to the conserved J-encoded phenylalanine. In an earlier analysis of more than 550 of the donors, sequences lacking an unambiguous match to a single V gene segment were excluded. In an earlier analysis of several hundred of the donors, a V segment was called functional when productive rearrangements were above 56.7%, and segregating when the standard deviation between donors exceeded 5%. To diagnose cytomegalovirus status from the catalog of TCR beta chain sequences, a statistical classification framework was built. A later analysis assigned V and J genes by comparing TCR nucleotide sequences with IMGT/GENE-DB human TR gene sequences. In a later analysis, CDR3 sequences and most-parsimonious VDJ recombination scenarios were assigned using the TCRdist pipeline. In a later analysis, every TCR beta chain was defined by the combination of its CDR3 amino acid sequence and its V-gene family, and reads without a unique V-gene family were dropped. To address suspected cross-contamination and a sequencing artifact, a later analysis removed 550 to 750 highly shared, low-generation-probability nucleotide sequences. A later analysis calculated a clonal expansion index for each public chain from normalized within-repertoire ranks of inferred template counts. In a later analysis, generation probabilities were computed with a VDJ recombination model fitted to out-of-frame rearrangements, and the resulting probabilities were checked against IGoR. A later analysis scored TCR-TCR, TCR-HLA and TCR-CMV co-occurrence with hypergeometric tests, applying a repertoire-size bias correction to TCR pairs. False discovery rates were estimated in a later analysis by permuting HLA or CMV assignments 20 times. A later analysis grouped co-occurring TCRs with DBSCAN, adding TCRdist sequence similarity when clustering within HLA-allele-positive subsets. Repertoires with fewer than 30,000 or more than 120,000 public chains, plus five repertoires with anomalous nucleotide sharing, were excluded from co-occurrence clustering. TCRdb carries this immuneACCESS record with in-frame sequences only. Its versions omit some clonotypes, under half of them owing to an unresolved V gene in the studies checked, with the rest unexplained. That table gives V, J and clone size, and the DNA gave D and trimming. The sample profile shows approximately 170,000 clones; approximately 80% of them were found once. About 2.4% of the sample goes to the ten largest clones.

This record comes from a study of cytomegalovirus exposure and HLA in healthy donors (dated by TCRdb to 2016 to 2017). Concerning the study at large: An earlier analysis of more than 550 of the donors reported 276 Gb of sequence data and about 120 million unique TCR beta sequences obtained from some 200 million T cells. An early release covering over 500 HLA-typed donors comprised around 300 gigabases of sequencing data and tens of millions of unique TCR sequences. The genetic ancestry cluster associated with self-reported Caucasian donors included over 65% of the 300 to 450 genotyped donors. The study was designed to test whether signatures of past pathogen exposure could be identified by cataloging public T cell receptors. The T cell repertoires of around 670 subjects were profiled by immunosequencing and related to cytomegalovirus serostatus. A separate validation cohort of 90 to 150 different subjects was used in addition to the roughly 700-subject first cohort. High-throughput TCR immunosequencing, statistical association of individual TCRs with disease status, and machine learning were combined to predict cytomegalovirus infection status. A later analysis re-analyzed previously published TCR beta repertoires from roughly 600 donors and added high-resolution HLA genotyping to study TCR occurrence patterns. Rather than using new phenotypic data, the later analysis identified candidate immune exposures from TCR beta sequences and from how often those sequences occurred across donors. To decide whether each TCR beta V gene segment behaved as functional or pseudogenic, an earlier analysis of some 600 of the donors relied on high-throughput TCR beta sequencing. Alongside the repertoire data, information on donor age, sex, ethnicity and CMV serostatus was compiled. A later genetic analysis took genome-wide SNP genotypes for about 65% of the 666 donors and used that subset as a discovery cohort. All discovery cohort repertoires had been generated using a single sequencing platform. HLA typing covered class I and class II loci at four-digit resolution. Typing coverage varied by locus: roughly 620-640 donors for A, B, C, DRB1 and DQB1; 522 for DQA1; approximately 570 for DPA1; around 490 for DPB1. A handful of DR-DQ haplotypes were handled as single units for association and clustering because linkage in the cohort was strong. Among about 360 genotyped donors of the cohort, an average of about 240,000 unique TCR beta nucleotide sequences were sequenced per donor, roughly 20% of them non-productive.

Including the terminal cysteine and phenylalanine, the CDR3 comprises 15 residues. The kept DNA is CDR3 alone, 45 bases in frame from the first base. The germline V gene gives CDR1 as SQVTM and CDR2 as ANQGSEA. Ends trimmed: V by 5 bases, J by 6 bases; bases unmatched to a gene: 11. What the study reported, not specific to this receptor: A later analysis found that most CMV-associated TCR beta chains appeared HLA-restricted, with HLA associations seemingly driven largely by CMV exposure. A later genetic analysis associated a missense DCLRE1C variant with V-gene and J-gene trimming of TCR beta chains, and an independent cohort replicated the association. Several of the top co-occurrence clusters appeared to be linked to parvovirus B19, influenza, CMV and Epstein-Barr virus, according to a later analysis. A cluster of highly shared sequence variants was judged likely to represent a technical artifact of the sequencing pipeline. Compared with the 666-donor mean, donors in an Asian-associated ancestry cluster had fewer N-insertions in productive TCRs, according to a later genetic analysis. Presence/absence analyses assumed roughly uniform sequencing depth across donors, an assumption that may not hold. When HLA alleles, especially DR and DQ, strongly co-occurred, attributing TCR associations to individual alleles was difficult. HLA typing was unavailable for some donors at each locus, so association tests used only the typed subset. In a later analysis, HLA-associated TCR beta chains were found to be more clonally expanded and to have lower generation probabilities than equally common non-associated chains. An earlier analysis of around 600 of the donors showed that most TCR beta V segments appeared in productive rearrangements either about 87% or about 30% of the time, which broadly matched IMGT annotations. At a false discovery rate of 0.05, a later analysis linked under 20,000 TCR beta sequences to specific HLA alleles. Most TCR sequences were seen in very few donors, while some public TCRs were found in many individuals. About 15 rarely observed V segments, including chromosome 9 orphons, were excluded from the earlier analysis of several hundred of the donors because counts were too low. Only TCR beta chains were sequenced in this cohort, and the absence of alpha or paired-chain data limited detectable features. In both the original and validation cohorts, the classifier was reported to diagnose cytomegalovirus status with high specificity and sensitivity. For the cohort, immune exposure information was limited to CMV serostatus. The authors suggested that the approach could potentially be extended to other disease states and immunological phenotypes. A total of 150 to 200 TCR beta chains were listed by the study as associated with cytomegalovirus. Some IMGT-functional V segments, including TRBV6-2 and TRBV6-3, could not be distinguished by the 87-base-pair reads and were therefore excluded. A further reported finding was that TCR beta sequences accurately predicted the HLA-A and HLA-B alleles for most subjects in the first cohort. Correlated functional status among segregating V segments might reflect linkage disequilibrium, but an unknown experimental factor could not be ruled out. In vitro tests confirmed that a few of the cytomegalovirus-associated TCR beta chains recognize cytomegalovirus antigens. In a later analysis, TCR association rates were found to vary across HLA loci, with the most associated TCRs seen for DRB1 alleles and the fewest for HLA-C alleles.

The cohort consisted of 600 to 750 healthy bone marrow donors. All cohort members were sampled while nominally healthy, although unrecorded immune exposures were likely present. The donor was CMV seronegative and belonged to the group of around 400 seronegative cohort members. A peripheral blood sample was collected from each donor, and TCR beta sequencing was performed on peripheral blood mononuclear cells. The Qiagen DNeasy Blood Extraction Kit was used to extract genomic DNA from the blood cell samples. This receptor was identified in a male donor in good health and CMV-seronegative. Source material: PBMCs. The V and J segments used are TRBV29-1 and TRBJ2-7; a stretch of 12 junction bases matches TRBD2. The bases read TGCAGCGTTCCTGCCCTAGCGGGAGGGCCAAGCGAGCAGTACTTC. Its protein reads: CSVPALAGGPSEQYF.